This T cell receptor (beta chain) emerged from a study of shared clonotypes between healthy human individuals. Using immunoSEQ multiplex PCR, the repertoire was profiled, and TCRdb retains in-frame clones only, with some absent. The sample lists approximately 1.5 million clones, 97% to 99% occurring once. Researchers partitioned CD4+ cells into CD45RA+ naive and CD45RA-negative memory subsets. The sequence was collected from a man aged 25 to 40 in good health. Sequencing input: naive CD4+ T cells sorted from blood. Subset in this sample: CD45RA+ positively selected.

CDR3 sequence: CASSPPGLANTGELFF. The DNA for the CDR3 is TGTGCCAGCTCACCTCCGGGACTAGCCAACACCGGGGAGCTGTTTTTT. The V call is TRBV18, the J call TRBJ2-2; TRBD2 matches at 9 bases. Trimming took 3 bases from V and 2 from J; bases not matched to a gene: 4. CDR1 is KGHSH, CDR2 LQKENI, per germline. The CDR3 spans 16 residues.